These T cell receptor beta chains were read from a single sample in a study of regulatory T cells in long-lasting Graves disease. TCRdb used MiXCR to reprocess the multiplex PCR reads, holding one entry per CDR3 protein. The profile shows about 540,000 distinct CDR3 sequences, around an eighth of them singletons. The sample was also reused in another study, on T cells in Graves' hyperthyroidism and ophthalmopathy.

The source material was peripheral blood mononuclear cells (PBMCs), sampled at new diagnosis, from a patient treated with antithyroid drugs. All receptors come from a man aged 25-40 years with Graves disease. Each CDR3 is given with its conserved first and last residue. Each record gives: D gene, CDR3 length, V gene, J gene, clone size, CDR3 protein, CDR3 DNA. D genes are given only for firm matches. Size is stated for part of the rows, as once, few or many counts, or as a class when the clone is expanded.

TRBD1	16	TRBV5-1	TRBJ1-1	many	CASSLLSPGGETEAFF	TGCGCCAGCAGCTTGCTATCCCCAGGGGGGGAGACTGAAGCTTTCTTT
.	16	TRBV9	TRBJ2-7	.	CASSVGGAGEVYEQYF	TGTGCCAGCAGCGTAGGGGGGGCGGGAGAGGTTTACGAGCAGTACTTC
.	14	TRBV20-1	TRBJ2-1	few	CSATIPRLDNEQFF	TGCAGTGCTACCATCCCACGGCTCGACAATGAGCAGTTCTTC
.	12	TRBV12-3/TRBV12-4	TRBJ2-2	many	CASSSNTGELFF	TGTGCCAGCAGTTCAAACACCGGGGAGCTGTTTTTT
.	16	TRBV15	TRBJ1-5	many	CATSHRGLVNNQPQHF	TGTGCCACCAGCCACCGGGGGCTGGTGAACAATCAGCCCCAGCATTTT
.	15	TRBV7-9	TRBJ1-2	many	CASSTLPPGFSGYTF	TGTGCCAGCAGCACTCTCCCCCCGGGGTTCAGCGGCTACACCTTC
TRBD1	13	TRBV28	TRBJ2-7	many	CASRGTGNYEQYF	TGTGCCAGCAGGGGGACAGGGAACTACGAGCAGTACTTC
.	12	TRBV25-1	TRBJ2-1	once	CASSERLDEQFF	TGTGCCAGCAGTGAACGCCTGGATGAGCAGTTCTTC
.	14	TRBV2	TRBJ2-7	many	CASSPGLGFYEQYF	TGTGCCAGCAGCCCCGGGCTCGGATTCTACGAGCAGTACTTC
TRBD1	14	TRBV12-3/TRBV12-4	TRBJ1-2	many	CASTPRTGNYGYTF	TGTGCCAGCACCCCGCGGACAGGAAACTATGGCTACACCTTC
TRBD1	15	TRBV7-9	TRBJ2-1	many	CASSLGQGTYNEQFF	TGTGCCAGCAGCCTAGGACAGGGGACCTACAATGAGCAGTTCTTC
TRBD2	15	TRBV12-3/TRBV12-4	TRBJ2-1	many	CASSLLASGGNEQFF	TGTGCCAGCAGTTTATTGGCTAGCGGAGGCAATGAGCAGTTCTTC
.	14	TRBV6-1	TRBJ2-2	few	CASSPRAFSGELFF	TGTGCCAGCAGCCCCCGGGCCTTTTCCGGGGAGCTGTTTTTT
TRBD1	13	TRBV5-1	TRBJ1-1	.	CASGRGGNTEAFF	TGCGCCAGCGGCAGGGGGGGAAACACTGAAGCTTTCTTT
.	12	TRBV14	TRBJ1-1	.	CASSQVGGEAFF	TGTGCCAGCAGCCAAGTAGGCGGTGAAGCTTTCTTT
.	13	TRBV5-1	TRBJ1-1	.	CASRLGRNTEAFF	TGCGCCAGCAGGTTGGGACGAAACACTGAAGCTTTCTTT
.	14	TRBV10-2	TRBJ1-5	many	CASADTYSNQPQHF	TGCGCCAGCGCGGACACCTATAGCAATCAGCCCCAGCATTTT
.	14	TRBV11-2	TRBJ2-2	many	CASRGWLSDGELFF	TGTGCCAGCAGGGGGTGGCTGAGTGACGGGGAGCTGTTTTTT
.	13	TRBV6-5	TRBJ1-1	many	CASSYGPGTEAFF	TGTGCCAGCAGCTACGGGCCCGGCACTGAAGCTTTCTTT
.	16	TRBV24-1	TRBJ2-3	.	CATSFGTVASTDTQYF	TGTGCCACCTCCTTTGGTACGGTCGCTAGCACAGATACGCAGTATTTT
TRBD2	14	TRBV7-3	TRBJ2-3	many	CASSSSGRSDTQYF	TGTGCCAGCAGCAGTAGCGGGAGATCGGATACGCAGTATTTT
.	15	TRBV10-3	TRBJ2-1	many	CATGSPGRPYNEQFF	TGTGCCACCGGATCGCCGGGGAGGCCCTACAATGAGCAGTTCTTC
.	15	TRBV11-2	TRBJ2-7	many	CASSFRGISSYEQYF	TGTGCCAGCAGCTTTCGAGGGATATCGTCCTACGAGCAGTACTTC
TRBD1	15	TRBV30	TRBJ1-3	.	CAWSVNRGNGNTIYF	TGTGCCTGGAGCGTAAACAGGGGCAATGGAAACACCATATATTTT
.	14	TRBV2	TRBJ1-5	many	CASSAPGSNQPQHF	TGTGCCAGCAGTGCGCCAGGCTCTAATCAGCCCCAGCATTTT
.	11	TRBV6-2/TRBV6-3	TRBJ2-4	.	CASRGENIQYF	TGTGCCAGCAGAGGGGAAAACATTCAGTACTTC
.	13	TRBV20-1	TRBJ2-7	few	CSAQADYSYEQYF	TGCAGTGCTCAAGCCGACTACTCCTACGAGCAGTACTTC
.	15	TRBV5-1	TRBJ2-5	once	CASSLFGSGGETQYF	TGCGCCAGCAGCTTGTTCGGGTCTGGAGGAGAGACCCAGTACTTC